This is a list of T cell receptor beta chains from one sample in a study of beta chain features in type 1 diabetes. Sequenced by immunoSEQ multiplex PCR; TCRdb stores in-frame clones only, minus some. The repertoire holds about 240,000 clones, with 27% as singletons. The specimen was central memory CD4+ T cells from blood. These receptors all come from a man aged 25-45 years in good health. Both conserved end residues are part of each CDR3. Fields, in order: clone size, V gene, D gene, J gene, CDR3 DNA, CDR3 protein. D genes are given only for firm matches. Rows give clone size only sometimes, using once, few, many, or a class for an expanded clone.

clone size: -
V gene: TRBV13
D gene: -
J gene: TRBJ2-3
CDR3 DNA: TGTGCCAGCAGGTGGGGAAATTTGGATACGCAGTATTTT
CDR3 protein: CASRWGNLDTQYF

clone size: -
V gene: TRBV5-1
D gene: -
J gene: TRBJ2-7
CDR3 DNA: TGCGCCAGCAGCTTGGATGGCCGCTCCTACGAGCAGTACTTC
CDR3 protein: CASSLDGRSYEQYF

clone size: -
V gene: TRBV9
D gene: TRBD1
J gene: TRBJ2-2
CDR3 DNA: TGTGCCAGCAGCCTGGGACAGGGAGTCACCGGGGAGCTGTTTTTT
CDR3 protein: CASSLGQGVTGELFF

clone size: -
V gene: TRBV2
D gene: TRBD2
J gene: TRBJ2-5
CDR3 DNA: TGTGCCAGCACCTCTAGCGGAAACCAAGAGACCCAGTACTTC
CDR3 protein: CASTSSGNQETQYF

clone size: few
V gene: TRBV28
D gene: -
J gene: TRBJ2-7
CDR3 DNA: TGTGCCAGCAGTTTAGGGGTTTCCTACGAGCAGTACTTC
CDR3 protein: CASSLGVSYEQYF

clone size: few
V gene: TRBV29-1
D gene: -
J gene: TRBJ1-2
CDR3 DNA: TGCAGCGTTGTGGGAAATAACTATGGCTACACCTTC
CDR3 protein: CSVVGNNYGYTF

clone size: few
V gene: TRBV5-6
D gene: TRBD1
J gene: TRBJ2-1
CDR3 DNA: TGTGCCAGCAGCATCGGACAGGGCGCCTACAATGAGCAGTTCTTC
CDR3 protein: CASSIGQGAYNEQFF

clone size: few
V gene: TRBV29-1
D gene: -
J gene: TRBJ2-1
CDR3 DNA: TGCAGCGTTGGTAGGCAGGGTATCAATGAGCAGTTCTTC
CDR3 protein: CSVGRQGINEQFF

clone size: -
V gene: TRBV7-2
D gene: -
J gene: TRBJ1-1
CDR3 DNA: TGTGCCAGCAGCTTAGGCGGCGGGTCAGCTTTCTTT
CDR3 protein: CASSLGGGSAFF

clone size: -
V gene: TRBV19
D gene: -
J gene: TRBJ1-5
CDR3 DNA: TGTGCCAGTAGGGCAGGGGCTGACAATCAGCCCCAGCATTTT
CDR3 protein: CASRAGADNQPQHF

clone size: -
V gene: TRBV18
D gene: -
J gene: TRBJ2-7
CDR3 DNA: TGTGCCAGCTCTCCTTCCCCTAGTCGCGAGCAGTACTTC
CDR3 protein: CASSPSPSREQYF

clone size: -
V gene: TRBV14
D gene: TRBD1
J gene: TRBJ1-2
CDR3 DNA: TGTGCCAGCAGCCAACAGGGGGCAAGCTATGGCTACACCTTC
CDR3 protein: CASSQQGASYGYTF

clone size: many
V gene: TRBV10-3
D gene: -
J gene: TRBJ2-5
CDR3 DNA: TGTGCCATCAGTGAGAGGGGCGCCTCCGGTACGGAGACCCAGTACTTC
CDR3 protein: CAISERGASGTETQYF

clone size: -
V gene: TRBV5-4
D gene: -
J gene: TRBJ2-6
CDR3 DNA: TGTGCCAGCAGCTTACTCTCTGGGGCCAACGTCCTGACTTTC
CDR3 protein: CASSLLSGANVLTF

clone size: -
V gene: TRBV6-4
D gene: -
J gene: TRBJ2-1
CDR3 DNA: TGTGCCAGCAGCCCTGTGGGGGTAGGATACAATGAGCAGTTCTTC
CDR3 protein: CASSPVGVGYNEQFF

clone size: few
V gene: TRBV11-2
D gene: -
J gene: TRBJ2-3
CDR3 DNA: TGTGCCAGCAGCTTAGCGCAGGGACCAGGCACAGATACGCAGTATTTT
CDR3 protein: CASSLAQGPGTDTQYF

clone size: -
V gene: TRBV15
D gene: -
J gene: TRBJ2-1
CDR3 DNA: TGTGCCACCAGCAGAGACGGGAAAAACAATGAGCAGTTCTTC
CDR3 protein: CATSRDGKNNEQFF

clone size: -
V gene: TRBV27
D gene: TRBD1
J gene: TRBJ2-5
CDR3 DNA: TGTGCCAGCAGCAAACAGGGGGCAGAGACCCAGTACTTC
CDR3 protein: CASSKQGAETQYF

clone size: many
V gene: TRBV15
D gene: TRBD1
J gene: TRBJ2-1
CDR3 DNA: TGTGCCACCAGCAGAGGGGACAGGCAGGGGTACAATGAGCAGTTCTTC
CDR3 protein: CATSRGDRQGYNEQFF

clone size: -
V gene: TRBV14
D gene: -
J gene: TRBJ1-2
CDR3 DNA: TGTGCCAGCAGCCAAGAGTTTTGGGATGGCTACACCTTC
CDR3 protein: CASSQEFWDGYTF

clone size: few
V gene: TRBV6-6
D gene: -
J gene: TRBJ2-5
CDR3 DNA: TGTGCCAGCAGTTACCACACCCAAGAGACCCAGTACTTC
CDR3 protein: CASSYHTQETQYF

clone size: -
V gene: TRBV20-1
D gene: -
J gene: TRBJ2-5
CDR3 DNA: TGCAGTGTAAAGATTAAAGAGACCCAGTACTTC
CDR3 protein: CSVKIKETQYF

clone size: -
V gene: TRBV20-1
D gene: -
J gene: TRBJ1-1
CDR3 DNA: TGCAGTGCTAGGCTGAACACTGAAGCTTTCTTT
CDR3 protein: CSARLNTEAFF

clone size: few
V gene: TRBV6-5
D gene: -
J gene: TRBJ1-1
CDR3 DNA: TGTGCCAGCAGCCTCAAACACAAGAACACTGAAGCTTTCTTT
CDR3 protein: CASSLKHKNTEAFF

clone size: -
V gene: TRBV20-1
D gene: -
J gene: TRBJ2-5
CDR3 DNA: TGCAGTGTGAGGGGCCAAGAGACCCAGTACTTC
CDR3 protein: CSVRGQETQYF

clone size: -
V gene: TRBV7-6
D gene: TRBD2
J gene: TRBJ2-5
CDR3 DNA: TGTGCCAGCAGCCCAAAGACTAGCGGGCGAGAGACCCAGTACTTC
CDR3 protein: CASSPKTSGRETQYF

clone size: -
V gene: TRBV5-4
D gene: -
J gene: TRBJ1-1
CDR3 DNA: TGTGCCAGCAGCCCGAAACTGGGGGACACTGAAGCTTTCTTT
CDR3 protein: CASSPKLGDTEAFF

clone size: -
V gene: TRBV29-1
D gene: -
J gene: TRBJ2-1
CDR3 DNA: TGCAGCGTTGCGCCGCTAGGTGAGCAGTTCTTC
CDR3 protein: CSVAPLGEQFF

clone size: few
V gene: TRBV30
D gene: -
J gene: TRBJ2-2
CDR3 DNA: TGTGCCTGGAGACCGACCGGGGAGCTGTTTTTT
CDR3 protein: CAWRPTGELFF

clone size: -
V gene: TRBV30
D gene: TRBD2
J gene: TRBJ2-3
CDR3 DNA: TGTGCCTGGAGGCACGGACTAGCGGGCACAGATACGCAGTATTTT
CDR3 protein: CAWRHGLAGTDTQYF

clone size: -
V gene: TRBV11-2
D gene: TRBD2
J gene: TRBJ2-5
CDR3 DNA: TGTGCCAGCAGCCGCCGTTTAGCGGGGGGGGAGACCCAGTACTTC
CDR3 protein: CASSRRLAGGETQYF

clone size: -
V gene: TRBV7-2
D gene: -
J gene: TRBJ2-7
CDR3 DNA: TGTGCCAGCAGCTTAGATAGCGGCTACGAGCAGTACTTC
CDR3 protein: CASSLDSGYEQYF

clone size: few
V gene: TRBV4-3
D gene: -
J gene: TRBJ2-3
CDR3 DNA: TGCGCCAGCAGCCAAGATCCTCGCGGCACAGATACGCAGTATTTT
CDR3 protein: CASSQDPRGTDTQYF

clone size: -
V gene: TRBV7-2
D gene: -
J gene: TRBJ2-7
CDR3 DNA: TGTGCCAGCATCGTTGGGCCGGGACTTTTCTACGAGCAGTACTTC
CDR3 protein: CASIVGPGLFYEQYF

clone size: many
V gene: TRBV5-4
D gene: -
J gene: TRBJ2-3
CDR3 DNA: TGTGCCAGCAAAGAGGGTAGCACAGATACGCAGTATTTT
CDR3 protein: CASKEGSTDTQYF

clone size: -
V gene: TRBV4-3
D gene: -
J gene: TRBJ1-1
CDR3 DNA: TGCGCCAGCAGCGAGACAGTAAACACTGAAGCTTTCTTT
CDR3 protein: CASSETVNTEAFF

clone size: many
V gene: TRBV30
D gene: -
J gene: TRBJ2-3
CDR3 DNA: TGTGCCTGGAGTGGGATTATACGGGATACGCAGTATTTT
CDR3 protein: CAWSGIIRDTQYF

clone size: few
V gene: TRBV30
D gene: -
J gene: TRBJ1-2
CDR3 DNA: TGTGCCTGGACCCAGGGGCCCAATGGCCGTTATGGCTACACCTTC
CDR3 protein: CAWTQGPNGRYGYTF

clone size: few
V gene: TRBV28
D gene: TRBD2
J gene: TRBJ2-1
CDR3 DNA: TGTGCCACGAGCCAAGCGGGAGGGCCGGTGAGGTATGAGCAGTTCTTC
CDR3 protein: CATSQAGGPVRYEQFF

clone size: few
V gene: TRBV6-5
D gene: -
J gene: TRBJ1-5
CDR3 DNA: TGTGCCAGCAGTCACCGAGACAGTTATCAGCCCCAGCATTTT
CDR3 protein: CASSHRDSYQPQHF

clone size: -
V gene: TRBV11-2
D gene: TRBD2
J gene: TRBJ2-1
CDR3 DNA: TGTGCCAGCAGCTTAGGGGGTAGCGGGAGCCATGGCTACAATGAGCAGTTCTTC
CDR3 protein: CASSLGGSGSHGYNEQFF

clone size: -
V gene: TRBV7-9
D gene: -
J gene: TRBJ2-2
CDR3 DNA: TGTGCCAGCGAGAGGGGGTCGAACACCGGGGAGCTGTTTTTT
CDR3 protein: CASERGSNTGELFF

clone size: -
V gene: TRBV5-1
D gene: TRBD1
J gene: TRBJ1-1
CDR3 DNA: TGCGCCAGCAGCTTGGAACAGGGGACTGAAGCTTTCTTT
CDR3 protein: CASSLEQGTEAFF

clone size: -
V gene: TRBV10-1
D gene: -
J gene: TRBJ2-5
CDR3 DNA: TGCGCCAGCAGTGTGGAGGTCCGAGAGACCCAGTACTTC
CDR3 protein: CASSVEVRETQYF

clone size: -
V gene: TRBV5-5
D gene: -
J gene: TRBJ2-4
CDR3 DNA: TGTGCCAGCAGCCGCGAGGAGGCCAAAAACATTCAGTACTTC
CDR3 protein: CASSREEAKNIQYF

clone size: -
V gene: TRBV13
D gene: TRBD2
J gene: TRBJ2-7
CDR3 DNA: TGTGCCAGCAGCTCGACTAGCGGGGGCAGCGAGCAGTACTTC
CDR3 protein: CASSSTSGGSEQYF

clone size: -
V gene: TRBV30
D gene: -
J gene: TRBJ2-1
CDR3 DNA: TGTGCCTGGGGGCTAGCCTATGAGCAGTTCTTC
CDR3 protein: CAWGLAYEQFF